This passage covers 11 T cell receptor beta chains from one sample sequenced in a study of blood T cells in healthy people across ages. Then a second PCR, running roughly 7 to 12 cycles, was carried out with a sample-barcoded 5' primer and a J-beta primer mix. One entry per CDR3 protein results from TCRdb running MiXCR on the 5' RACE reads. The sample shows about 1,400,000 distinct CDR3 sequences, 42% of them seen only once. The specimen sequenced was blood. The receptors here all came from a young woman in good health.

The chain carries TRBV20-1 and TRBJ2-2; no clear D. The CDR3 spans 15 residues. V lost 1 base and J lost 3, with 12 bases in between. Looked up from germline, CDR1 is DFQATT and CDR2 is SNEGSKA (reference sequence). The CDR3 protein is CSARVPANHTGELFF. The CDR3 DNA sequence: TGCAGTGCTAGAGTGCCAGCGAACCACACCGGGGAGCTGTTTTTT.

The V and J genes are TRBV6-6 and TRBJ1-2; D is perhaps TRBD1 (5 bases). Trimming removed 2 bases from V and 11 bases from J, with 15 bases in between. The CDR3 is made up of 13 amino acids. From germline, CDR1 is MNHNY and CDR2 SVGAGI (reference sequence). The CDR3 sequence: CASSYAGGDPYTF. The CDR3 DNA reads TGTGCCAGCAGTTACGCGGGGGGGGACCCATACACCTTC.

The CDR3, as DNA: TGCGCCAGCAGCCAAGGGACAGGATCCGAGCAGTACTTC. Protein sequence: CASSQGTGSEQYF. This chain connects TRBV4-1 to TRBJ2-7, with TRBD1 matching over 7 bases. The V gene end was trimmed by 1 base and the J gene end by 6 bases; junction bases not matched to a gene: 3. The CDR3 is 13 residues long. Germline CDR1 and CDR2: MGHRA and YSYEKL.

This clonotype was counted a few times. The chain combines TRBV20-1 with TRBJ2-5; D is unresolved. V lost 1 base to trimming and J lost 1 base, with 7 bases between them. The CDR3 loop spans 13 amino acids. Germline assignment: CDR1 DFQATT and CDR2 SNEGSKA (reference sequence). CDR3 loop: CSARGSGQETQYF. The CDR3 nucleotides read TGCAGTGCTAGAGGCTCGGGCCAAGAGACCCAGTACTTC.

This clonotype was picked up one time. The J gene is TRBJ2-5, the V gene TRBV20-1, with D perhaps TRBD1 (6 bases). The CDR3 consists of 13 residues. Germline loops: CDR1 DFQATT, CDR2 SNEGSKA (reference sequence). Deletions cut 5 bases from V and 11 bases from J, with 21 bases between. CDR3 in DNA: TGCAGTGCTGTACCCGGGACAACCAATGAGCAGTACTTC. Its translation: CSAVPGTTNEQYF.

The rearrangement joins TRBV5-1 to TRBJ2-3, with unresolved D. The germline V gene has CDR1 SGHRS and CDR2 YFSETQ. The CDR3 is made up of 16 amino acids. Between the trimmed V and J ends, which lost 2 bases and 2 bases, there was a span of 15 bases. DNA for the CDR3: TGCGCCAGCAGCTTAGTTGCTACGATCGACACAGATACGCAGTATTTT. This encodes CASSLVATIDTDTQYF.

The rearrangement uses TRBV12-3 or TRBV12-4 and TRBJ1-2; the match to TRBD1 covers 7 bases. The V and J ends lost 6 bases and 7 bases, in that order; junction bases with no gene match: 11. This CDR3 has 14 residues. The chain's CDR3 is CASRPEGGAGGYTF. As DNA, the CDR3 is TGTGCCAGCAGGCCAGAAGGGGGCGCAGGTGGCTACACCTTC.

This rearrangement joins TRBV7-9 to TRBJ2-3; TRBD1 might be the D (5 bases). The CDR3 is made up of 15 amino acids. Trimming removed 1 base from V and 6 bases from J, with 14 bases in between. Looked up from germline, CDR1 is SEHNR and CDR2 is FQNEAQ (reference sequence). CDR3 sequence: CASSLDGAPADTQYF. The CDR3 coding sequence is TGTGCCAGCAGCTTAGATGGGGCCCCGGCGGATACGCAGTATTTT.

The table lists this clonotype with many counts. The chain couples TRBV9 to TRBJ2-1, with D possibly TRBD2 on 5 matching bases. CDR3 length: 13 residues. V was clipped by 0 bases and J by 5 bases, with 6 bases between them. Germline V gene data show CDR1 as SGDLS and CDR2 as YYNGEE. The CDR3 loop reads CASSVAGNNEQFF. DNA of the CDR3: TGTGCCAGCAGCGTAGCGGGGAACAATGAGCAGTTCTTC.

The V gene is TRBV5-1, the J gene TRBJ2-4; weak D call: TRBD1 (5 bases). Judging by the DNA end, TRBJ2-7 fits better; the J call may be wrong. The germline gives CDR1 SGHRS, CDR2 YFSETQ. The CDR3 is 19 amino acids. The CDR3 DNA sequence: TGCGCCAGCAGCTTGGATTCTAAACCCAGGGATATCGGGCCCTACGAGCAGTACTTC. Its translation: CASSLDSKPRDIGPYEQYF.

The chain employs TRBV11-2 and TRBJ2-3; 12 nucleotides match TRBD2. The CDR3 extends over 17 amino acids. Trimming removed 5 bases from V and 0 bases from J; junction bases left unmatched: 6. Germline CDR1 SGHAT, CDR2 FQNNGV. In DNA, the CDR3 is TGTGCCAGCAGCCCCGGGACTAGCGGGTTGAGCACAGATACGCAGTATTTT. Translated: CASSPGTSGLSTDTQYF.